This T cell receptor (beta chain) was observed in a study of T cell responses to AZD1222 COVID-19 vaccine. Study-wide points: Only a handful of AZD1222 recipients were seropositive at baseline. Repertoire sampling happened only post peak T cell response. There were mostly white British donors and more females than males, and clonal diversity was possibly underestimated.

Comments on this clone: Its specificity is not known.

Measured with immunoSEQ multiplex PCR; TCRdb has only the in-frame clones, and not every one. The sample holds 15,000 to 20,000 clones, about 90% seen once. The ends were cut back, 5 bases at V and 10 bases at J, with 11 bases in the middle. This CDR3 comprises 12 residues. Specimen: peripheral blood, collected 28 days after the second AZD1222 dose. This sequence was found in an adult who received the AZD1222 COVID-19 vaccine. This sequence joins TRBV12-3 or TRBV12-4 and TRBJ2-2, with unresolved D. CDR3 DNA: TGTGCCAGCAGTGGCCGGGCCGAGGAGCTGTTTTTT. This encodes CASSGRAEELFF.